A single sample is the source of the 16 T cell receptor beta chains below, sequenced in a study of shared clonotypes between healthy human individuals. Libraries were prepared by immunoSEQ multiplex PCR; TCRdb keeps only in-frame clonotypes and omits some of them. This table holds more than 1,200,000 clones, 98% to 99% found once. The source material was naive CD4+ T cells sorted from blood. Subset of the sample: CD45RA+ positively selected. The source is a man aged 30 to 45 in good health.

The CDR3 coding sequence is TGCGCCAGCAGCTATTTCGACAGGGGGTCCGCCAAAAACATTCAGTACTTC. It specifies CASSYFDRGSAKNIQYF. This chain joins TRBV5-1 and TRBJ2-4, with 9 positions matching TRBD1. This CDR3 spans 17 amino acids. Germline CDR1 reads SGHRS; CDR2 reads YFSETQ. V gave up 3 bases and J gave up 1 base; unmatched junction bases: 8.

The chain links TRBV6-6 to TRBJ1-5, with a tentative D call TRBD1 (6 bases). The CDR3 runs 13 residues. The V gene lost 7 bases and the J gene lost 5 bases, with 12 bases spanning the gap. CDR1 MNHNY and CDR2 SVGAGI come from the germline V gene (reference sequence). As DNA, the CDR3 is TGTGCCAGCACCAAGGGGGGAGATCAGCCCCAGCATTTT. This gives the protein CASTKGGDQPQHF.

Only one count was recorded for this clone. V and J are TRBV6-5 and TRBJ1-1; D not resolved. CDR3 size: 14 residues. V was trimmed by 5 bases and J by 1 base, leaving 11 bases between them. In germline, CDR1 is MNHEY, CDR2 SVGAGI. The CDR3 nucleotides are TGTGCCAGCAGTAGTCCCGCCAAGAACACTGAAGCTTTCTTT. This translates into CASSSPAKNTEAFF.

This clone was counted a single time. CDR3 coding DNA: TGCAGCGCCTTAGCGGGAGCCGTCTACGAGCAGTACTTC. This encodes CSALAGAVYEQYF. The V call is TRBV29-1, the J call TRBJ2-7; 9 bases match TRBD2. J was trimmed by 3 bases and V by 7 bases; bases with no gene match: 7. The CDR3 has 13 amino acids. The V gene's germline CDR1 is SQVTM and CDR2 ANQGSEA.

This chain uses TRBV15 with TRBJ2-5; D unclear. The length of the CDR3 is 13 residues. Trimming cost V 8 bases and J 4 bases, with 14 bases left between them. Germline V gene sequence: CDR1 LNHNV, CDR2 YYDKDF (reference sequence). CDR3 amino acids: CATSGSGRETQYF. CDR3 coding DNA: TGTGCCACCTCGGGTTCTGGTAGAGAGACCCAGTACTTC.

The chain employs TRBV15 and TRBJ2-3, with 7 bases matching TRBD1. The CDR3 covers 14 residues. The V gene's germline CDR1 is LNHNV and CDR2 YYDKDF (reference sequence). The J segment lost 0 bases and the V segment lost 7 bases, leaving 4 bases of the junction unmatched. CDR3: CATTKGASTDTQYF. Here the CDR3 DNA reads TGTGCCACCACCAAGGGGGCTAGCACAGATACGCAGTATTTT.

Points on this clone: The sample contains more than one DNA sequence encoding this CDR3. This rearrangement joins TRBV28 to TRBJ2-1, with D possibly TRBD2 on 5 matching bases. CDR3 length equals 14 residues. Germline V gene data show CDR1 as MDHEN and CDR2 as SYDVKM. Deletions cut 6 bases from V and 0 bases from J, with 9 bases between. DNA of the CDR3: TGTGCCAGCAGAAGCGGTAGCTCCTACAATGAGCAGTTCTTC. Protein: CASRSGSSYNEQFF.

The J gene is TRBJ2-7, the V gene TRBV28; D not certain. The germline V gene encodes CDR1 MDHEN and CDR2 SYDVKM. The CDR3 sequence is 14 residues long. Trimming shortened V by 4 bases and J by 5 bases, and 15 bases separated the two germline ends. The CDR3 protein is CASSSRDFFHEQYF. The CDR3 nucleotides are TGTGCCAGCAGTTCAAGGGATTTTTTTCACGAGCAGTACTTC.

The chain uses TRBV27 and TRBJ2-2; TRBD2 matches at 7 bases. The germline V gene has CDR1 MNHEY and CDR2 SMNVEV (reference sequence). The J segment lost 0 bases and the V segment lost 6 bases, leaving 1 base of the junction unmatched. The CDR3 consists of 14 residues. CDR3 DNA sequence: TGTGCCAGCAGCGGACTAGCGAACACCGGGGAGCTGTTTTTT. It yields the protein CASSGLANTGELFF.

CDR3 protein: CASSLPKNYGYTF. The CDR3, as DNA: TGTGCCAGCAGCTTACCCAAGAACTATGGCTACACCTTC. The gene calls are TRBV7-8 and TRBJ1-2; no definite D call. The germline V and J ends were trimmed by 2 bases and 2 bases, with 6 bases remaining between them. The CDR3 length is 13 residues. Germline V gene lookup returns CDR1 SGHVS and CDR2 FQNEAQ.

The chain carries TRBV18 and TRBJ2-3, with 7 bases lining up with TRBD2. The CDR3 has 16 amino acids. Germline V gene data show CDR1 as KGHSH and CDR2 as LQKENI. V shed 6 bases and J 0 bases; nucleotides not matched to a gene: 9. The CDR3 nucleotides read TGTGCCAGCTCCTCCTCTAGCGGCCAGAGCACAGATACGCAGTATTTT. It translates to CASSSSSGQSTDTQYF.

J is TRBJ2-7 and V is TRBV28; D gene unclear. Germline V gives CDR1 MDHEN, CDR2 SYDVKM. The CDR3 length is 13 residues. The V end was cut by 2 bases, the J end by 7 bases, with 12 bases between. Here the CDR3 reads CASSLRSTWEQYF. The CDR3 coding sequence is TGTGCCAGCAGTTTACGGTCAACCTGGGAGCAGTACTTC.

This sequence joins TRBV18 and TRBJ1-1; 11 bases line up with TRBD1. CDR1 is KGHSH, CDR2 LQKENI, per germline. J was trimmed by 8 bases and V by 5 bases; bases with no gene match: 7. CDR3 size: 14 residues. This chain's CDR3 is CASSAGQGVSEAFF. The DNA of the CDR3 is TGTGCCAGCTCAGCGGGACAGGGGGTTTCGGAAGCTTTCTTT.

The chain is built from TRBV19 and TRBJ2-2; D remains unclear. Trimming removed 8 bases from V and 6 bases from J, with 13 bases in between. Looked up from germline, CDR1 is LNHDA and CDR2 is SQIVND (reference sequence). There are 13 residues in the CDR3. CDR3 nucleotide sequence: TGTGCCAGTTCGGGCCTTCCGGCCGGGGAGCTGTTTTTT. This encodes CASSGLPAGELFF.

As regards this clone: The same CDR3 arises from other DNA sequences in this sample as well. The rearrangement uses TRBV7-9 and TRBJ2-3; maybe TRBD2 (6 bases). This CDR3 contains 14 residues. In germline, CDR1 is SEHNR, CDR2 FQNEAQ (reference sequence). Trimming cost V 6 bases and J 3 bases, with 13 bases left between them. As DNA, the CDR3 is TGTGCCAGCAGTCCAAGCGGAGGGACAGATACGCAGTATTTT. Its protein product is CASSPSGGTDTQYF.

The J gene is TRBJ2-1, the V gene TRBV7-2; TRBD1 or TRBD2 may be the D gene (5 bases each). The V gene lost 1 base and the J gene lost 2 bases, with 6 bases spanning the gap. In germline, CDR1 is SGHTA, CDR2 FQGNSA. The CDR3 runs 14 residues. The CDR3 is CASSLGDAYNEQFF. DNA of the CDR3: TGTGCCAGCAGCTTAGGGGACGCCTACAATGAGCAGTTCTTC.